The clone carrying this TCR beta chain was observed many times. The V gene's germline CDR1 is SGHDN and CDR2 FVKESK. The length of the CDR3 is 15 residues. Trimming removed 5 bases from V and 3 bases from J, with 16 bases in between. A library of TCRbeta sequences, prepared with unique molecular identifiers, was generated. TCRdb reprocessed the PCR reads with MiXCR, giving one entry per CDR3 protein. Of approximately 240,000 distinct CDR3 sequences listed, about 9.6% are singletons. This entry belongs to a study of T-cell reconstitution after alpha-beta-depleted transplantation in children. The chain uses TRBV14 and TRBJ1-1, with TRBD1 as a possible D gene (5 bases). The TCR sequence derives from a human donor who donated a stem cell graft to a child with SCID. The sequencing used PBMCs from the stem cell graft donor, collected from the stem cell graft. CDR3: CASSFGGARDTEAFF. DNA of the CDR3: TGTGCCAGCAGCTTCGGAGGGGCTCGGGACACTGAAGCTTTCTTT.